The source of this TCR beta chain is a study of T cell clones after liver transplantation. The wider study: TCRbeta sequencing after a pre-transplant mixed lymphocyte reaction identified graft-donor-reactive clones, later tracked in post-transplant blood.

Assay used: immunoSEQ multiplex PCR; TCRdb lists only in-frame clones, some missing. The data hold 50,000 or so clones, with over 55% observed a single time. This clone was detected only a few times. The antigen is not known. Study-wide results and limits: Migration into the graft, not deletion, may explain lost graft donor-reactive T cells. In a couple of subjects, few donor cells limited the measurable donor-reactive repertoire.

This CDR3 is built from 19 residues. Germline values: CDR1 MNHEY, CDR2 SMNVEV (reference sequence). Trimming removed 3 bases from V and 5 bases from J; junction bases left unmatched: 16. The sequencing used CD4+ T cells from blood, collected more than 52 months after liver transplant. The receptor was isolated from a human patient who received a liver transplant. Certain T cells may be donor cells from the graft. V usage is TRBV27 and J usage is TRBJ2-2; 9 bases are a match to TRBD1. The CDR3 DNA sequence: TGTGCCAGCAGTTTTCCGGGACAGGGAGGCCGGGGGGTGACCGGGGAGCTGTTTTTT. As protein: CASSFPGQGGRGVTGELFF.